The T cell receptor beta chain under discussion was sequenced for a study of T-cell reconstitution after alpha-beta-depleted transplantation in children. Unique molecular identifiers were incorporated during preparation of the TCRbeta library. TCRdb called the PCR reads again in MiXCR, with one record for every CDR3 protein. The data show about 410,000 distinct CDR3 sequences, around 21% seen once. The CDR3 covers 14 residues. The V and J ends lost 5 bases and 6 bases, in that order; junction bases with no gene match: 8. This clonotype appeared many times. Sequenced material: PBMCs from the stem cell graft donor, taken from the stem cell graft. The sequence derives from a human donor who donated a stem cell graft to a child with acute myeloid leukemia. The genes are TRBV12-3 or TRBV12-4 and TRBJ1-1, with 8 bases matching TRBD1. Here the CDR3 reads CASSRQGKGSEAFF. DNA for the CDR3: TGTGCCAGCAGTCGACAGGGGAAGGGGTCTGAAGCTTTCTTT.